This T cell receptor (beta chain) was sequenced for a study of shared clonotypes between healthy human individuals. Naive CD8 cells lacked CD45RO, underwent positive selection for CCR7 and left out terminally differentiated effector memory CD45RA+ cells. An approximately 210 ng quantity of DNA, around 30,000 T cell genomes, went into the sorted-subset replicate PCRs. The method was immunoSEQ multiplex PCR; TCRdb's version includes in-frame clones alone and lacks a portion of them. The table lists around 580,000 clones, 95% to 98% of them singletons. Specimen: naive CD8+ T cells sorted from blood. The sequence derives from a man aged 30-40 years in good health.

The CDR3 loop reads CASSPRTGPYDGYTF. As DNA, the CDR3 is TGTGCCAGCAGCCCAAGGACGGGACCATACGATGGCTACACCTTC. The J gene is TRBJ1-2, the V gene TRBV7-9, with TRBD1 as a possible D gene (5 bases). The length of the CDR3 is 15 residues. Per the germline V gene, CDR1 is SEHNR and CDR2 is FQNEAQ (reference sequence). V was pared by 5 bases and J by 6 bases, with 19 bases between.